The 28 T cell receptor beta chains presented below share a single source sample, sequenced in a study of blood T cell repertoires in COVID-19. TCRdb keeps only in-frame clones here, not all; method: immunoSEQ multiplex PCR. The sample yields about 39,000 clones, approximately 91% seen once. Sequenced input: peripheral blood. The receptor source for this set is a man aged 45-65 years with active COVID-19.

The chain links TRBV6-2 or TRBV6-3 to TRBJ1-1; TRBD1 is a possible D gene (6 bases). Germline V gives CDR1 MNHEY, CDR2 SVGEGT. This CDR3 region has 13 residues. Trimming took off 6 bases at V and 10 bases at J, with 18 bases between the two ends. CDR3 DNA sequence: TGTGCCAGCAGCCCTCCTACAGGGCGTGTAGCTTTCTTT. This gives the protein CASSPPTGRVAFF.

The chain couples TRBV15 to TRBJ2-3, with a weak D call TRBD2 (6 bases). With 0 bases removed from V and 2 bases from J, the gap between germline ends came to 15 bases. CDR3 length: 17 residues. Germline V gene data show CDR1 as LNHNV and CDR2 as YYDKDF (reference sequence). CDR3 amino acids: CATSRDKGRDPTDTQYF. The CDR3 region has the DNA TGTGCCACCAGCAGAGATAAGGGGCGGGATCCCACAGATACGCAGTATTTT.

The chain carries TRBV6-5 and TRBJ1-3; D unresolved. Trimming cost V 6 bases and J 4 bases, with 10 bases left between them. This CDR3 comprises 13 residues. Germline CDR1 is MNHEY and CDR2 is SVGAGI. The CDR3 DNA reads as TGTGCCAGCAGCCTCGTCAGAGGAAACACCATATATTTT. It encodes CASSLVRGNTIYF.

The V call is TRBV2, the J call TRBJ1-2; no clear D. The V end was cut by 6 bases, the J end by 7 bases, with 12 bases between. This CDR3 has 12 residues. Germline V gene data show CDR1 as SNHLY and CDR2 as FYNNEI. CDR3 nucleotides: TGTGCCAGCAGCGCCTCCTATGGTGGCTACACCTTC. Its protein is CASSASYGGYTF.

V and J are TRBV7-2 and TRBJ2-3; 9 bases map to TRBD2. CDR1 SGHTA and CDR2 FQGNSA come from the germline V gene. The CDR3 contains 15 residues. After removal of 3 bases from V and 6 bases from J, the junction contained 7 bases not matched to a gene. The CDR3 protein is CASSLPTSGWDTQYF. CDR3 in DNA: TGTGCCAGCAGCTTGCCGACTAGCGGTTGGGATACGCAGTATTTT.

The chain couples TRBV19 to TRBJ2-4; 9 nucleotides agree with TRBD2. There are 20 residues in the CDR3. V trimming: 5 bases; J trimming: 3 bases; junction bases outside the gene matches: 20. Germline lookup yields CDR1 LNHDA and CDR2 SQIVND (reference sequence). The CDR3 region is CASSPSAGGAVLAGKNIQYF. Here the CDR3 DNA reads TGTGCCAGTAGTCCCTCGGCCGGGGGGGCGGTACTAGCGGGCAAAAACATTCAGTACTTC.

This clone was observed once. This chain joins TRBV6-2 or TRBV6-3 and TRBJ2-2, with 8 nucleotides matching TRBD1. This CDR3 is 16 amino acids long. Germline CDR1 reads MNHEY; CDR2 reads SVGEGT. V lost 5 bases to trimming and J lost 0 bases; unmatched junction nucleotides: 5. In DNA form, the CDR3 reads TGTGCCAGCAGTCCGTGGACAGGGCCGAACACCGGGGAGCTGTTTTTT. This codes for CASSPWTGPNTGELFF.

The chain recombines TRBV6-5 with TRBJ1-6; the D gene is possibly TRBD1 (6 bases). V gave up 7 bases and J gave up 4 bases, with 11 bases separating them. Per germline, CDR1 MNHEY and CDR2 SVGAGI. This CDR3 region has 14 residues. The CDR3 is CASKEGQYNSPLHF. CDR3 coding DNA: TGTGCCAGCAAGGAAGGACAGTATAATTCACCCCTCCACTTT.

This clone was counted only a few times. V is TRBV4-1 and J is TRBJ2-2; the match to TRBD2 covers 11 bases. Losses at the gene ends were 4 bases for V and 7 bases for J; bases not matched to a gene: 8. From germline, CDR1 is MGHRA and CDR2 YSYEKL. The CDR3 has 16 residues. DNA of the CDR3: TGCGCCAGCAGCCTGTTTAGCGGGGGGGCCTACGGGGAGCTGTTTTTT. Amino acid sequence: CASSLFSGGAYGELFF.

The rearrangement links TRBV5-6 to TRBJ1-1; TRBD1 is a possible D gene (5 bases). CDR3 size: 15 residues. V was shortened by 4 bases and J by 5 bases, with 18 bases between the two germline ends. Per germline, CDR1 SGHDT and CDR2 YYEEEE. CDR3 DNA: TGTGCCAGCAGCCCGGACATGTTAGCGGGGACTGAAGCTTTCTTT. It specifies CASSPDMLAGTEAFF.

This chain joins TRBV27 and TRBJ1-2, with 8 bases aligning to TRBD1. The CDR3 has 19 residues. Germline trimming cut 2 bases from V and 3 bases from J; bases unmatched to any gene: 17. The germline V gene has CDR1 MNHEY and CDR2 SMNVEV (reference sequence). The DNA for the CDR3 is TGTGCCAGCAGTTTAGCGTATGACGGACAGGGCGCGTTTGACTATGGCTACACCTTC. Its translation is CASSLAYDGQGAFDYGYTF.

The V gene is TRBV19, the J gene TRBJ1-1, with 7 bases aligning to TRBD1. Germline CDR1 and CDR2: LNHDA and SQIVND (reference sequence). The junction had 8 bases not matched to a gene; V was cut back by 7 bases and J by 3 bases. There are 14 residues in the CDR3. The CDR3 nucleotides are TGTGCCAGTATCGCGGGACAGTATTACACTGAAGCTTTCTTT. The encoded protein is CASIAGQYYTEAFF.

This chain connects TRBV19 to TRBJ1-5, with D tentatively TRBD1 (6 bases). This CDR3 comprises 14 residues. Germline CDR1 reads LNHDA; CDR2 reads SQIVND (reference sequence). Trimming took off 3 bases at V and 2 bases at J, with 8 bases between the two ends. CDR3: CASSMPGGNQPQHF. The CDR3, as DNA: TGTGCCAGTAGTATGCCAGGGGGCAATCAGCCCCAGCATTTT.

The CDR3: CASSFNGANVLTF. The CDR3 bases are TGTGCCAGCAGCTTCAATGGGGCCAACGTCCTGACTTTC. The chain uses TRBV7-2 and TRBJ2-6; D remains ambiguous. This CDR3 spans 13 amino acids. Germline assignment: CDR1 SGHTA and CDR2 FQGNSA. Trimming left V 3 bases short and J 3 bases short, with 3 bases between.

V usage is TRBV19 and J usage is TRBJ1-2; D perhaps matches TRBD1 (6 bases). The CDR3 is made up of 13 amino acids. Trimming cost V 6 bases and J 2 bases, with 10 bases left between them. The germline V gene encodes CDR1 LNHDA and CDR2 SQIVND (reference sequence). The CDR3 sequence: CASRQGLNYGYTF. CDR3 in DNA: TGTGCCAGTAGACAGGGTCTAAACTATGGCTACACCTTC.

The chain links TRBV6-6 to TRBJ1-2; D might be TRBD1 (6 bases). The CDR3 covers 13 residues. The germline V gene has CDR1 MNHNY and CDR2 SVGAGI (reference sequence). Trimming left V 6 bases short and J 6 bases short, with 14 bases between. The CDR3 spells CASRNREGNGYTF. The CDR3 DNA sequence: TGTGCCAGCAGAAACAGGGAGGGGAATGGCTACACCTTC.

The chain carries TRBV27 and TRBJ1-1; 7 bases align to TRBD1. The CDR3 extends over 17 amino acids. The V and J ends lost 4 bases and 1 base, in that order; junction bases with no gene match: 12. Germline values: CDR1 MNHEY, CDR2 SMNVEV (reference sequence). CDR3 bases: TGTGCCAGCAGTTCGGGTATCATGGGACAGCCGAACACTGAAGCTTTCTTT. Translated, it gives CASSSGIMGQPNTEAFF.

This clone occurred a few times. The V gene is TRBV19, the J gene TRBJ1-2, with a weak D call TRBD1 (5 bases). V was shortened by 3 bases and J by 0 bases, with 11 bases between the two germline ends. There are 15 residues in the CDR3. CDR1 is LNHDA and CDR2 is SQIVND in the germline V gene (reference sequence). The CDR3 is CASSMPGRANYGYTF. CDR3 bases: TGTGCCAGTAGTATGCCAGGGCGAGCTAACTATGGCTACACCTTC.

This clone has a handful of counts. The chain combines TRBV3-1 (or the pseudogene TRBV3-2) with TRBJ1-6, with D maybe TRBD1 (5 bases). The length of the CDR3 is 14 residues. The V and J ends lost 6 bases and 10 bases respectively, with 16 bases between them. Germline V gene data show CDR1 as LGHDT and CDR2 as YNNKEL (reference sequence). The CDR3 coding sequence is TGTGCCAGCAGTATCGTGGGGGGGGTCTCACCCCTCCACTTT. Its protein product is CASSIVGGVSPLHF.

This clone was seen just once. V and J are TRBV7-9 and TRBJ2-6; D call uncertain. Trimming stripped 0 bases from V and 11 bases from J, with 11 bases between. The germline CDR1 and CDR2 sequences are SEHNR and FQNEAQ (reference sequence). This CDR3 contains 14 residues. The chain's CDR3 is CASSLAGFLHVLTF. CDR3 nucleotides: TGTGCCAGCAGCTTAGCCGGGTTTTTACACGTCCTGACTTTC.

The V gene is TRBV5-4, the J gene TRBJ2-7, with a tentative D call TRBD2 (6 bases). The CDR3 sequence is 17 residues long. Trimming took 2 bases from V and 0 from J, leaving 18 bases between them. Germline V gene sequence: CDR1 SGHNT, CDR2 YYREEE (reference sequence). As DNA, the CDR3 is TGTGCCAGCAGCTTAGGCCGATCTAGCGCCAGCTCCTACGAGCAGTACTTC. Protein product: CASSLGRSSASSYEQYF.

CDR3 region: CAISELERTDTQYF. In DNA form, the CDR3 reads TGTGCCATCAGTGAGTTGGAGCGAACAGATACGCAGTATTTT. The chain couples TRBV10-3 to TRBJ2-3, with D hard to call. V lost 1 base and J lost 3, with 8 bases in between. CDR3 length: 14 amino acids. Germline-derived CDR1 and CDR2 are ENHRY and SYGVKD.

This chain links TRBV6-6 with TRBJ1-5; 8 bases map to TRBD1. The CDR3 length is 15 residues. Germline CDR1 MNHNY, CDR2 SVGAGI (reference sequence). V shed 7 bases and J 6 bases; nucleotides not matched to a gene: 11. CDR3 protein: CASTPKGQGSQPQHF. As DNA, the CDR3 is TGTGCCAGCACCCCAAAAGGACAGGGAAGTCAGCCCCAGCATTTT.

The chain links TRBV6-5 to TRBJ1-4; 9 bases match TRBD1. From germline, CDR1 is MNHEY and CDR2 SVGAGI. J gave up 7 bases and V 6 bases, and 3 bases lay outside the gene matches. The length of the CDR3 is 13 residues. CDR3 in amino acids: CASRGQGSEKLFF. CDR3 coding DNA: TGTGCCAGCAGGGGACAGGGAAGTGAAAAACTGTTTTTT.

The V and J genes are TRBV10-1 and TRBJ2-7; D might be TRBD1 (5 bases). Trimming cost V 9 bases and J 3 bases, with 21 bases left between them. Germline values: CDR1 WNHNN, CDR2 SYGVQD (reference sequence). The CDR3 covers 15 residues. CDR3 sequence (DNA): TGCGCCAGGGGGTCCACAGGTAGGCTGTTCTACGAGCAGTACTTC. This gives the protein CARGSTGRLFYEQYF.

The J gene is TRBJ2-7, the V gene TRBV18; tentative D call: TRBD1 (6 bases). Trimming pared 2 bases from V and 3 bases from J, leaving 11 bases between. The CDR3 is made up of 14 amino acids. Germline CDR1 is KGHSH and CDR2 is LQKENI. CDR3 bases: TGTGCCAGCTCACCAATCAACAGGGACTACGAGCAGTACTTC. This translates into CASSPINRDYEQYF.

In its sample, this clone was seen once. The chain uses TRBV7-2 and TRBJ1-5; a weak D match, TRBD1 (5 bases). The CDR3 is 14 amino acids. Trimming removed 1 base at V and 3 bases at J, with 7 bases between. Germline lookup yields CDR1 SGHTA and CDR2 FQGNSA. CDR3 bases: TGTGCCAGCAGCTTAGTGACAGACAATCAGCCCCAGCATTTT. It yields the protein CASSLVTDNQPQHF.

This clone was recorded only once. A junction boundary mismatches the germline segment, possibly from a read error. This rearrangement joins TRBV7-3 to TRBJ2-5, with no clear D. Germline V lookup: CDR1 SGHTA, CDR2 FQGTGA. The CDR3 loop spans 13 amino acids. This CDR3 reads CASSLTPQETQYF. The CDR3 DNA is TGTGCCAGCAGCTTAACGCCACAAGAAACCCAGTACTTC. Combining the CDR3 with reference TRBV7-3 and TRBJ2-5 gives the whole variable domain GAGVSQTPSNKVTEKGKYVELRCDPISGHTALYWYRQSLGQGPEFLIYFQGTGAADDSGLPNDRFFAVRPEGSVSTLKIQRTERGDSAVYLCASSLTPQETQYFGPGTRLLVL.